This TCR beta chain originates from a study of OX40 agonist ivuxolimab in advanced cancers. Of note for this clone: The antigen remains unidentified.

CDR1 is PRHDT, CDR2 FYEKMQ, per germline (reference sequence). The CDR3 totals 15 residues. V shed 2 bases and J shed 1 base, with 12 bases lying between them. Clones were sequenced by immunoSEQ multiplex PCR, and TCRdb holds only the in-frame ones, with some missing. The sample shows approximately 70,000 clones, more than 80% of them seen only once. Overall study findings and caveats: Both blood CD4+ and CD8+ T cells showed clonal growth by week 6 at 0.1 to 3.0 mg/kg.

The sequenced sample was CD4+ or CD8+ T cells sorted from blood, obtained in a trial of the OX40 agonist ivuxolimab. J is TRBJ2-7 and V is TRBV13; possibly TRBD1 for D (5 bases). The receptor comes from an adult with an advanced solid tumor such as melanoma, head and neck, liver or kidney cancer. The CDR3 bases are TGTGCCAGCAGCTTAAACATCCAGGGATCCTACGAGCAGTACTTC. This gives the protein CASSLNIQGSYEQYF.